This record covers a single TCR beta chain. This specimen belongs to a study of lymphopenia after photon versus proton radiotherapy. Here immunoSEQ multiplex PCR was the method, and the copy in TCRdb shows in-frame clones only, minus some. The sample yields approximately 150,000 clones, 88% seen once. The CDR3 runs to 15 residues. V gave up 5 bases and J gave up 4 bases, with 17 bases separating them. Germline loops: CDR1 LNHDA, CDR2 SQIVND (reference sequence). The V call is TRBV19, the J call TRBJ1-1; TRBD1 is a possible D gene (6 bases). Sequencing was performed on peripheral blood, taken from a patient treated with photon-based radiotherapy. The clonotype comes from a man aged 50 to 60 with gastric cancer. CDR3: CASSRQQGGATEAFF. The CDR3 DNA sequence: TGTGCCAGTAGTCGTCAACAGGGAGGGGCCACTGAAGCTTTCTTT.